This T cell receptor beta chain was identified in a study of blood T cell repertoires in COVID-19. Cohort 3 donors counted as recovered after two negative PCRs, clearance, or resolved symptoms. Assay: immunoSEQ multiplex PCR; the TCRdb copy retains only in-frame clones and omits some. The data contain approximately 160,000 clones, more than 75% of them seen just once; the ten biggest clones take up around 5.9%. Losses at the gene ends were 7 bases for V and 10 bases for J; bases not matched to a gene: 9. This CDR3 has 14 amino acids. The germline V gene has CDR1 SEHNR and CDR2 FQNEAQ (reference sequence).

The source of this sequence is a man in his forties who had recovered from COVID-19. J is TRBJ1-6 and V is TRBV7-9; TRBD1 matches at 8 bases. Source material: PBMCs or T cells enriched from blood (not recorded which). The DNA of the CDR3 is TGTGCCAGCACCTCTGGACAGGGAGCGTCACCCCTCCACTTT. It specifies CASTSGQGASPLHF.